This T cell receptor (beta chain) came from a study of T-cell memory formation after mild COVID-19 (dated by TCRdb to the early 2020s). Study-wide context: Most TCR sequence clusters were specific to one of the two donors. Longitudinal TCRalpha and TCRbeta repertoire sequencing tracked T-cell clones expanding and contracting after mild COVID-19 in a couple of donors. The cohort was made up of two young adult volunteers, one female and one male, who were previously healthy.

Taken from cysteine to phenylalanine, the CDR3 has 14 residues. Here the CDR3 DNA is all that survives: 42 bases in frame from base 1. CDR1 SEHNR and CDR2 FQNEAQ were looked up in the germline V gene (reference sequence). Trimming removed 8 bases from V and 4 bases from J; the gene matches leave 7 bases unexplained. General conclusions and limits of the study: Only a couple of mild cases were covered by the study, and larger cohorts that include severe cases with pre-infection samples were considered necessary. Some responding clones were detected in pre-infection memory, suggesting pre-existing cross-reactive memory T cells joined the SARS-CoV-2 response. Contracting CD4+ clones appeared mostly in the CM and EM memory subsets, whereas CD8+ clones were enriched in EMRA. Balanced CD4/CD8 phenotypes were observed for clones contracting from day 15 to 85, whereas a bias towards CD4+ was observed for a second wave of clones expanding from day 15 to 37. Whether the second-wave clones peaking on day 37 were SARS-CoV-2 specific was not confirmed.

Concerning this clonotype itself: Its antigen is not yet known. Per-base qualities were not stored, and no clone one base away is much larger.

Instrument used: Illumina NovaSeq 6000. Using 5'RACE with constant-segment primers, TCRalpha and TCRbeta cDNA libraries were constructed, with sample barcodes and unique molecular identifiers added in the process. RNA was extracted from every sample with Trizol reagent. Amplification of the libraries took two PCR steps, and the second step added a second sample barcode plus Illumina TruSeq adapters. The libraries were sequenced on an Illumina NovaSeq using 2 x 150 bp paired-end reads. In the source study's methods: Reads were demultiplexed and collapsed into UMI-guided consensus sequences with migec v1.2.7. Using mixcr v2.1.11, UMI consensuses were aligned to TRA and TRB V and J templates and then assembled into clonotypes. Expanded or contracted clonotypes were those called significant by both edgeR and NoisET, with noise models trained on biological replicates. For edgeR calls, the cutoffs were a false discovery rate-adjusted p below 0.01 and a log2 fold-change threshold of 1. As an exploratory analysis of dynamics, max-normalized trajectories of the 1000 most abundant clonotypes were examined by PCA with hierarchical clustering. Separately sequenced CD4+ and CD8+ repertoires were used to assign a CD4 or CD8 phenotype to each responding clone. TCRdb trimmed the raw reads at Q25, called clones with MiXCR and kept productive beta chains. Each CDR3 protein appears once, grouped with its most common genes and DNA. The V and J calls follow TCRdb's processing rather than the paper's. Across this sample there are fewer than 600,000 distinct CDR3 sequences, with about 20% seen only once. The ten top clones hold around 7.7% of the sample.

Ficoll-Paque density gradient centrifugation was the method used to isolate PBMCs. The chain links TRBV7-9 with TRBJ1-4; TRBD1 lines up with 7 middle nucleotides. The TCR was taken from an adult woman who had mild COVID-19 (a few samples of this study predate the infection). The sample titles of this study are shuffled in the database, so cell type and time point are left out; the donor was told from shared clones. The specimen was PBMCs or a T cell subset sorted from them (not recorded which). The DNA sequence follows: TGTGCCAGCGGCCGGGACAGTTTTAATGAAAAACTGTTTTTT. Translated, it gives CASGRDSFNEKLFF.